The clone carrying this T cell receptor (beta chain) was found once. Its antigen is not known. One end of the junction varies from germline; a read error may be responsible. CDR1 is LNHDA and CDR2 is SQIVND in the germline V gene (reference sequence). The CDR3 spans 12 residues. The data were obtained in a study of vaccination and CD4 T cells after COVID-19. The treatment: approximately 9-day PBMC culture with coronavirus spike peptide pools or control peptides (ViraFEST assay). An Oncomine TCR Beta short-read assay was used to sequence the DNA from cultured CD4+ T cells. MiXCR, run by TCRdb on the PCR reads, gives a single entry per CDR3 protein. Of some 17,000 distinct CDR3 sequences listed, roughly three fifths were seen once; the top ten hold approximately 4.7%.

The clonotype comes from a human donor who had recovered from COVID-19. The specimen comprised CD4+ T cells from blood, cultured in vitro, sampled after SARS-CoV-2 vaccination. The chain uses TRBV19 and TRBJ2-4, with a weak D call TRBD1 (5 bases). This CDR3 is CASSIQGSVPTF. The CDR3 coding sequence is TGTGCCAGTAGTATACAGGGTTCTGTCCCTACGTTC.